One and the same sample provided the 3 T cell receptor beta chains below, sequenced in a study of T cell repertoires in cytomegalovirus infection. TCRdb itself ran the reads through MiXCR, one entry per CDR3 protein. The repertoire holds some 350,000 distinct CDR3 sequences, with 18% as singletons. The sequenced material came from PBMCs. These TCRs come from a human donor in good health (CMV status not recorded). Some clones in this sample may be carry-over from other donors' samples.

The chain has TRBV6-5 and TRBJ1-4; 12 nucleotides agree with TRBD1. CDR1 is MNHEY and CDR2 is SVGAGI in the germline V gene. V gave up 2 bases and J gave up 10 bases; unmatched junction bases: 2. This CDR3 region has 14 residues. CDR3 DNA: TGTGCCAGCAGTTACCGGGACAGGGGGCTAAAACTGTTTTTT. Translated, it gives CASSYRDRGLKLFF.

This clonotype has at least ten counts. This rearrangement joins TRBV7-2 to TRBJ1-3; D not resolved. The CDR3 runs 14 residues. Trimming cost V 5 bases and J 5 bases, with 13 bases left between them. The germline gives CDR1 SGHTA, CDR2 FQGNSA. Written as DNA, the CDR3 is TGTGCCAGCAGCCCTGGAGGGAAAAGAAACACCATATATTTT. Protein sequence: CASSPGGKRNTIYF.

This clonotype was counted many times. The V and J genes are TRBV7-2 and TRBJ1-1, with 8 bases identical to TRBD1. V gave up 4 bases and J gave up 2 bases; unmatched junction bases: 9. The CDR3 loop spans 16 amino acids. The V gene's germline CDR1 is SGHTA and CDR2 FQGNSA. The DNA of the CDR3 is TGTGCCAGCAGCTCAGTCTTAGGACAGGGCAACACTGAAGCTTTCTTT. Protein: CASSSVLGQGNTEAFF. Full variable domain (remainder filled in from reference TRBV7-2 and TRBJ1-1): GAGVSQSPSNKVTEKGKDVELRCDPISGHTALYWYRQSLGQGLEFLIYFQGNSAPDKSGLPSDRFSAERTGGSVSTLTIQRTQQEDSAVYLCASSSVLGQGNTEAFFGQGTRLTVV.